The following is a T cell receptor (beta chain) sequence with its context. Its antigen is unidentified. The data are from a study of immune cell composition in non-small cell lung cancer. Normal lung sampling was at least 3 cm from the tumour, as distant as possible. The V gene's germline CDR1 is SNHLY and CDR2 FYNNEI. CDR3 length: 16 residues. The V end was cut by 0 bases, the J end by 0 bases, with 9 bases between. Study-wide results and caveats: Dominant in vivo tumour-associated clones were not shown to share tumour-reactive sequences.

Some clones are missing from TCRdb's copy, which holds only in-frame ones; the method was immunoSEQ multiplex PCR. The table shows roughly 8,700 clones, with about two thirds occurring only once. Sequencing used non-adjacent lung tissue. The source of this sequence is a human donor with non-small cell lung cancer. The chain has TRBV2 and TRBJ1-5; D is undetermined. The CDR3 DNA sequence: TGTGCCAGCAGTGAAGCGGGCAGGTCTAGCAATCAGCCCCAGCATTTT. Its translation: CASSEAGRSSNQPQHF.